These T cell receptor beta chains were read from a single sample in a study of beta chain features in type 1 diabetes. Measured with immunoSEQ multiplex PCR; TCRdb has only the in-frame clones, and not every one. The table lists 860,000 or so clones, 15% to 20% of them singletons. Sequences were obtained from naive CD4+ T cells from blood. These receptors came from a woman under 30 in good health. CDR3s include the opening cysteine and the closing phenylalanine or tryptophan. The order of the fields is J gene, V gene, clone size, D gene, CDR3 protein, CDR3 DNA. A D gene is named only where the DNA matches it firmly. Only part of the rows carry a size: once, few, many, or a class if the clone is expanded.

TRBJ2-7,TRBV6-5,-,-,CASSSYAGGKYEQYF,TGTGCCAGCAGTTCCTATGCAGGTGGGAAGTACGAGCAGTACTTC
TRBJ2-7,TRBV28,-,TRBD1,CASSLGTGAYEQYF,TGTGCCAGCAGCCTCGGGACAGGAGCCTACGAGCAGTACTTC
TRBJ2-3,TRBV7-2,-,-,CASSFNTDTQYF,TGTGCCAGCAGCTTCAACACAGATACGCAGTATTTT
TRBJ2-1,TRBV15,few,TRBD2,CATSRLAGEQFF,TGTGCCACCAGCAGACTAGCGGGAGAGCAGTTCTTC
TRBJ2-7,TRBV15,few,-,CATSRDRYEQYF,TGTGCCACCAGCAGAGACAGGTACGAGCAGTACTTC
TRBJ2-7,TRBV7-2,-,TRBD2,CASSLIGGGGSYEQYF,TGTGCCAGCAGCTTAATAGGCGGTGGCGGGAGCTACGAGCAGTACTTC
TRBJ2-3,TRBV5-1,few,TRBD2,CASSSSRTSGFVGTQYF,TGCGCCAGCAGCTCGTCGAGGACTAGCGGCTTTGTCGGTACGCAGTATTTT
TRBJ2-6,TRBV5-6,few,TRBD1,CASSARQGPDGANVLTF,TGTGCCAGCAGCGCCAGACAGGGCCCTGATGGGGCCAACGTCCTGACTTTC
TRBJ1-1,TRBV5-1,-,-,CASSFSSNTEAFF,TGCGCCAGCAGCTTCAGTTCGAACACTGAAGCTTTCTTT
TRBJ2-7,TRBV2,-,-,CASSRLSYEQYF,TGTGCCAGCAGTAGACTCAGCTACGAGCAGTACTTC
TRBJ2-7,TRBV7-2,few,-,CASSLGEPGLGYEQYF,TGTGCCAGCAGCTTAGGGGAGCCCGGGTTGGGCTACGAGCAGTACTTC
TRBJ2-1,TRBV4-2,few,-,CASSQGFRSSYNEQFF,TGTGCCAGCAGCCAAGGGTTTCGAAGCTCCTACAATGAGCAGTTCTTC
TRBJ2-7,TRBV4-3,few,-,CASSQGPSSYEQYF,TGCGCCAGCAGCCAAGGCCCGTCCTCCTACGAGCAGTACTTC
TRBJ2-7,TRBV4-1,-,TRBD1,CASSQDGRTGVYEQYF,TGCGCCAGCAGCCAAGATGGGCGGACAGGGGTATACGAGCAGTACTTC
TRBJ2-2,TRBV7-3,-,TRBD2,CATRTSDNTGELFF,TGTGCCACCAGGACTAGCGACAACACCGGGGAGCTGTTTTTT
TRBJ2-1,TRBV5-4,-,-,CASSQGEGGKQFF,TGCGCCAGCAGCCAAGGCGAAGGGGGTAAGCAGTTCTTC
TRBJ2-1,TRBV5-1,few,TRBD2,CASSSRRASGRYNEQFF,TGCGCCAGCAGCTCTAGGAGGGCTAGCGGGAGGTACAATGAGCAGTTCTTC
TRBJ2-1,TRBV7-2,few,-,CASSPSASSYNEQFF,TGTGCCAGCAGCCCCTCTGCGTCCTCCTACAATGAGCAGTTCTTC
TRBJ1-4,TRBV7-2,-,-,CASSLAGGQYEKLFF,TGTGCCAGCAGCTTAGCGGGTGGGCAGTATGAAAAACTGTTTTTT
TRBJ2-5,TRBV28,few,TRBD2,CASSLWSGSRETQYF,TGTGCCAGCAGTTTATGGAGCGGGAGTAGGGAGACCCAGTACTTC
TRBJ2-1,TRBV25-1,few,-,CASSEPGSDEQFF,TGTGCCAGCAGTGAACCGGGGTCCGATGAGCAGTTCTTC
TRBJ1-5,TRBV2,-,-,CASSESDTNQPQHF,TGTGCCAGCAGTGAATCGGACACTAATCAGCCCCAGCATTTT
TRBJ2-1,TRBV14,-,-,CASSQAGIPYNEQFF,TGTGCCAGCAGCCAAGCAGGGATCCCCTACAATGAGCAGTTCTTC
TRBJ1-3,TRBV7-2,few,TRBD1,CASSFMGQQIGNTIYF,TGTGCCAGCAGCTTTATGGGACAGCAAATTGGAAACACCATATATTTT
TRBJ1-2,TRBV5-1,-,-,CASSPARQGYTF,TGCGCCAGCAGCCCGGCCCGCCAAGGCTACACCTTC
TRBJ2-1,TRBV27,-,-,CASSRTGPLYNEQFF,TGTGCCAGCAGTCGTACGGGACCTCTCTACAATGAGCAGTTCTTC
TRBJ1-1,TRBV2,few,-,CASSTRTENTEAFF,TGTGCCAGCAGTACAAGAACAGAGAACACTGAAGCTTTCTTT
TRBJ2-3,TRBV4-3,-,-,CASSRNAGRGPTDTQYF,TGCGCCAGCAGCCGGAACGCGGGACGGGGTCCCACAGATACGCAGTATTTT
TRBJ1-1,TRBV9,once,-,CASSVRGDTMNTEAFF,TGTGCCAGCAGCGTGCGGGGCGACACAATGAACACTGAAGCTTTCTTT
TRBJ2-5,TRBV11-2,-,-,CASRTPGGGGETQYF,TGTGCCAGCAGGACACCCGGAGGGGGTGGGGAGACCCAGTACTTC
TRBJ2-5,TRBV7-8,-,-,CASSLAMERQGSKTQYF,TGTGCCAGCAGCTTAGCCATGGAACGTCAGGGTTCTAAGACCCAGTACTTC
TRBJ2-7,TRBV5-1,-,-,CASSLEPESSYEQYF,TGCGCCAGCAGCTTGGAACCGGAGAGCTCCTACGAGCAGTACTTC
TRBJ2-5,TRBV21-1,-,-,CASSKDEDETQYF,TGTGCCAGCAGCAAAGATGAGGACGAGACCCAGTACTTC
TRBJ1-1,TRBV19,-,-,CASTSWGNTEAFF,TGTGCCAGTACCAGCTGGGGGAACACTGAAGCTTTCTTT
TRBJ2-5,TRBV7-9,-,TRBD1,CASSVQGATETQYF,TGTGCCAGCAGCGTTCAGGGGGCTACAGAGACCCAGTACTTC
TRBJ2-3,TRBV5-1,few,-,CASSLRGQMTDTQYF,TGCGCCAGCAGCTTGCGTGGACAAATGACAGATACGCAGTATTTT